This T cell receptor (beta chain) was sequenced during a study of blood T cell repertoires in COVID-19 (dated by TCRdb to 2019 to 2021). Background on the whole study: Samples from collaborators originated in the United States, Italy and Spain and spanned both the acute and convalescent phases of COVID-19. Sample metadata almost always included a de-identified subject ID, COVID-19 status, age in years and sex. Deeply sampled blood TCRbeta repertoires from subjects exposed to, actively infected with, or recovered from COVID-19 were included in the dataset. The prospective study material was composed of cDNA or gDNA derived from T cells, B-cell-depleted T cells, or PBMCs. Samples came from the ongoing ImmuneRACE study (first 160 participants) plus 1,254 subjects from 6 global collaborators. Where available, HLA class I and class II types were taken from metadata supplied by the sample provider and were not determined by assay-based typing. The repertoires were released in a freely available public database intended as a resource for research on the immune response to SARS-CoV-2. Broader findings and caveats from the paper: The quantity of clinical and demographic metadata differed by source and by participant and was supplied without curation.

TCRbeta CDR3 regions were amplified from genomic DNA by means of the immunoSEQ Assay, a bias-controlled multiplex PCR. Per the authors' processing: The number of nucleated cells in each sample was estimated by amplification of reference gene primers within the assay. Sequence reads were collapsed and filtered to measure the absolute abundance of every unique TCRbeta CDR3 rearrangement. Productive Simpson clonality was computed per sample as the square root of Simpson's diversity index over productive rearrangements. TCRdb obtained this table from immuneACCESS and retained in-frame rearrangements with V and J assigned. These tables miss some clones; where compared with another copy, unresolved V genes account for less than half of the shortfall, and the remainder is unexplained. The D gene and trimming were derived from the DNA, and the V and J assignments and clone size from that table. The sample includes about 110,000 clones, with over 75% observed a single time. The top ten clones comprise 4% to 4.5% of the sample.

Of note for this clone: Its binding antigen is unknown. No much larger clone exists at a distance of one base, and base qualities are not known.

The collaborating institutions used their own protocols to collect whole blood in K2EDTA tubes. For TCRbeta analysis, collaborators shipped samples in one of three forms: frozen whole blood, isolated PBMCs, or DNA extracted from either of those sample types. Sample: peripheral blood. The TCR was taken from a woman aged 70 to 79 with acute or convalescent COVID-19.

The base sequence is TGTGCCAGCAGTTTTCTTAGGGGACAGGGGGAGGGTGAGCAGTTCTTC. This yields the protein CASSFLRGQGEGEQFF. The chain links TRBV28 with TRBJ2-1; 11 middle bases align to TRBD1. V and J are trimmed by 3 bases and 9 bases, and the gene matches miss 10 bases of the junction. The germline V gene sets CDR1 to MDHEN and CDR2 to SYDVKM. The CDR3 numbers 16 residues from cysteine through phenylalanine. Just the 48-base CDR3 DNA is kept, in frame starting at base 1. With the portions outside the CDR3 filled from the reference TRBV28 and TRBJ2-1 genes, the complete variable region becomes DVKVTQSSRYLVKRTGEKVFLECVQDMDHENMFWYRQDPGLGLRLIYFSYDVKMKEKGDIPEGYSVSREKKERFSLILESASTNQTSMYLCASSFLRGQGEGEQFFGPGTRLTVL.